This paragraph reports one TCR beta chain. Between the trimmed V and J ends, which lost 2 bases and 9 bases, there was a span of 8 bases. The CDR3 extends over 11 amino acids. Looked up from germline, CDR1 is GTSNPN and CDR2 is SVGIG (reference sequence). CD45RO/CCR7/CD25/CD127/CD95/CD27 staining was used to isolate CD4+ naive, central memory, regulatory and stem cell-like memory cells by sorting. The sample originates from a study of beta chain features in type 1 diabetes. What was sequenced were expressed TCRB transcripts, since all of the isolated RNA had been reverse transcribed. Generated by immunoSEQ multiplex PCR, the TCRdb table keeps only in-frame clones and is missing some. The sample includes around 240,000 clones, more than 65% of them seen just once.

The TCR sequence derives from a man aged 25 to 40 in good health. Sequenced: naive CD4+ T cells from blood. This rearrangement joins TRBV30 to TRBJ2-1; no reliable D call. CDR3 amino acids: CAWSTPVEQFF. In nucleotides, the CDR3 is TGTGCCTGGAGTACCCCAGTTGAGCAGTTCTTC.